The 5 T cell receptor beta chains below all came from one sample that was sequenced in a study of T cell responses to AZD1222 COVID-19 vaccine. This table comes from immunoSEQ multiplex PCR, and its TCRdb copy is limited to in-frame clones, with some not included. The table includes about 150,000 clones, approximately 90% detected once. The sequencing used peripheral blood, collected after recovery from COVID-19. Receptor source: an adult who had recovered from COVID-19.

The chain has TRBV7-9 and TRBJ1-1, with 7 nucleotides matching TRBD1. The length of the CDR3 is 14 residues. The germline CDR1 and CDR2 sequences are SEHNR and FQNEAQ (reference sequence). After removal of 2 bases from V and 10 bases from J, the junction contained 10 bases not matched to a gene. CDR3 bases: TGTGCCAGCAGCTTATTGGCCACAGGGGCTGGAGCTTTCTTT. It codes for CASSLLATGAGAFF.

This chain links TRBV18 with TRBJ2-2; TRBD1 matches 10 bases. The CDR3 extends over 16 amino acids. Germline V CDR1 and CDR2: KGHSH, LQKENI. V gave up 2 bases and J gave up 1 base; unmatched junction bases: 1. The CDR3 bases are TGTGCCAGCTCACCAGGGACAGGGGTGAACACCGGGGAGCTGTTTTTT. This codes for CASSPGTGVNTGELFF.

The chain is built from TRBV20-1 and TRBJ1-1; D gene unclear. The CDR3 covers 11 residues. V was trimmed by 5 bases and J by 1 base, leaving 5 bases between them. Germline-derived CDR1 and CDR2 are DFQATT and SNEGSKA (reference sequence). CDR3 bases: TGCAGTGCTTACAAGAACACTGAAGCTTTCTTT. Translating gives CSAYKNTEAFF.

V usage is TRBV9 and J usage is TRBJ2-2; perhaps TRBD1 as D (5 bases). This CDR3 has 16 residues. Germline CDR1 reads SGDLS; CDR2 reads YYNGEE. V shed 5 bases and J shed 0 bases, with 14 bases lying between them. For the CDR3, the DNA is TGTGCCAGCAGTGAGACAGTCGTCACGAACACCGGGGAGCTGTTTTTT. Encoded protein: CASSETVVTNTGELFF.

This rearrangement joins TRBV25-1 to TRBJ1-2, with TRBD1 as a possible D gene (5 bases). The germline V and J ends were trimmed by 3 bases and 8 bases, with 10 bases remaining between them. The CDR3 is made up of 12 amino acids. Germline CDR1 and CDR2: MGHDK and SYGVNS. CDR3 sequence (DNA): TGTGCCAGCAGTGAGGGGGAGAAAGGCTACACCTTC. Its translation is CASSEGEKGYTF.